Listed below are T cell receptor beta chains from one sample, sequenced in a study of regulatory T cells in long-lasting Graves disease. TCRdb itself ran the multiplex PCR reads through MiXCR, one entry per CDR3 protein. The sample holds around 460,000 distinct CDR3 sequences, 20% to 25% seen once. This specimen consisted of peripheral blood mononuclear cells (PBMCs), obtained when the disease was refractory, from a patient treated with antithyroid drugs. All receptors come from a female donor with Graves disease. The CDR3 runs from the conserved cysteine through the conserved F or W. The order of the fields is J gene, clone size, V gene, D gene, CDR3 DNA, CDR3 protein. A D gene is named only where the DNA matches it firmly. Only some rows state a clone size, as once, few, many or a class for expanded clones.

j_gene: TRBJ1-6
abundance: NA
v_gene: TRBV19
d_gene: NA
CDR3nt: TGTGCCAGTAGTATGGATTCGAACAATTGGGAAAATTCACCCCTCCACTTT
CDR3aa: CASSMDSNNWENSPLHF

j_gene: TRBJ2-7
abundance: NA
v_gene: TRBV28
d_gene: TRBD2
CDR3nt: TGTGCCAGCACCCCTAGCGGGACGCCCTACGAGCAGTACTTC
CDR3aa: CASTPSGTPYEQYF

j_gene: TRBJ2-3
abundance: NA
v_gene: TRBV12-3/TRBV12-4
d_gene: NA
CDR3nt: TGTGCCAGCAGTCCCCACCCGGGAAGGGGCACAGATACGCAGTATTTT
CDR3aa: CASSPHPGRGTDTQYF

j_gene: TRBJ1-4
abundance: few
v_gene: TRBV29-1
d_gene: NA
CDR3nt: TGCAGCGTAGCAGAAGCAACTAATGAAAAACTGTTTTTT
CDR3aa: CSVAEATNEKLFF

j_gene: TRBJ1-1
abundance: many
v_gene: TRBV2
d_gene: NA
CDR3nt: TGTGCCAGCGGGGGTTGGAACACTGAAGCTTTCTTT
CDR3aa: CASGGWNTEAFF

j_gene: TRBJ2-5
abundance: once
v_gene: TRBV30
d_gene: NA
CDR3nt: TGTGCCTGGAGCCCCGGGCCCGGGTCTGAGACCCAGTACTTC
CDR3aa: CAWSPGPGSETQYF

j_gene: TRBJ1-2
abundance: NA
v_gene: TRBV7-9
d_gene: NA
CDR3nt: TGTGCCAGCAGCCAAAGGGAGCGCTACACCTTC
CDR3aa: CASSQRERYTF

j_gene: TRBJ1-1
abundance: many
v_gene: TRBV29-1
d_gene: NA
CDR3nt: TGCAGCGTTAGAGATATGAACACTGAAGCTTTCTTT
CDR3aa: CSVRDMNTEAFF

j_gene: TRBJ1-2
abundance: few
v_gene: TRBV20-1
d_gene: TRBD1
CDR3nt: TGCAGTGTTCCGACAGGGGAGATGGGCTATGGCTACACCTTC
CDR3aa: CSVPTGEMGYGYTF

j_gene: TRBJ1-1
abundance: many
v_gene: TRBV27
d_gene: TRBD1
CDR3nt: TGTGCCAGCGGGACAGGGAAGTCTGAAGCTTTCTTT
CDR3aa: CASGTGKSEAFF

j_gene: TRBJ2-7
abundance: many
v_gene: TRBV30
d_gene: NA
CDR3nt: TGTGCCTGGAGTGAAGACAGGACCACCTACGAGCAGTACTTC
CDR3aa: CAWSEDRTTYEQYF

j_gene: TRBJ1-1
abundance: many
v_gene: TRBV30
d_gene: NA
CDR3nt: TGTGCCTGGAGTGTGGGGAACACTGAAGCTTTCTTT
CDR3aa: CAWSVGNTEAFF

j_gene: TRBJ2-7
abundance: few
v_gene: TRBV9
d_gene: NA
CDR3nt: TGTGCCAGCAGCGTAGGTCCGGACAGCACCTACGAGCAGTACTTC
CDR3aa: CASSVGPDSTYEQYF

j_gene: TRBJ2-7
abundance: few
v_gene: TRBV6-1
d_gene: TRBD1
CDR3nt: TGTGCCACCGAAGCGGACAGGGGAACCTACGAGCAGTACTTC
CDR3aa: CATEADRGTYEQYF

j_gene: TRBJ2-4
abundance: NA
v_gene: TRBV12-3/TRBV12-4
d_gene: TRBD1
CDR3nt: TGTGCCAGCAGCGAAACCCGACAGGGGTGGTCGGCCAAAAACATTCAGTACTTC
CDR3aa: CASSETRQGWSAKNIQYF

j_gene: TRBJ2-1
abundance: few
v_gene: TRBV6-1
d_gene: NA
CDR3nt: TGTGCCAGCAGCAAAAACAGAAATGAGCAGTTCTTC
CDR3aa: CASSKNRNEQFF

j_gene: TRBJ1-6
abundance: NA
v_gene: TRBV7-9
d_gene: TRBD1
CDR3nt: TGTGCCAGCAGCTTCGGGACAGGCCACGGACCCCTCCACTTT
CDR3aa: CASSFGTGHGPLHF

j_gene: TRBJ1-3
abundance: few
v_gene: TRBV6-6
d_gene: NA
CDR3nt: TGTGCCAGCAGTTACGATGGCCGGGACCTCTCTGGAAACACCATATATTTT
CDR3aa: CASSYDGRDLSGNTIYF

j_gene: TRBJ2-1
abundance: NA
v_gene: TRBV28
d_gene: TRBD2
CDR3nt: TGTGCCAGCAGTGCCCAAACTAGCGGGAGAAGAAATGAGCAGTTCTTC
CDR3aa: CASSAQTSGRRNEQFF

j_gene: TRBJ2-7
abundance: many
v_gene: TRBV11-2
d_gene: NA
CDR3nt: TGTGCCAGCAGACCGGACGGCATCTACGAGCAGTACTTC
CDR3aa: CASRPDGIYEQYF

j_gene: TRBJ1-5
abundance: many
v_gene: TRBV10-3
d_gene: TRBD1
CDR3nt: TGTGCCATCAGTGAACCGGGACAGGGGGGCAATCAGCCCCAGCATTTT
CDR3aa: CAISEPGQGGNQPQHF

j_gene: TRBJ2-1
abundance: NA
v_gene: TRBV11-2
d_gene: NA
CDR3nt: TGTGCCAGCAGCAATGGGGGGGAGCAGTTCTTC
CDR3aa: CASSNGGEQFF

j_gene: TRBJ1-2
abundance: NA
v_gene: TRBV2
d_gene: NA
CDR3nt: TGTGCCCTCACGGGCTGGGGCGGCTATGGCTACACCTTC
CDR3aa: CALTGWGGYGYTF

j_gene: TRBJ1-5
abundance: many
v_gene: TRBV12-3/TRBV12-4
d_gene: NA
CDR3nt: TGTGCCAGCAGTTTAGTTCTTGGAGGTGGGAATCAGCCCCAGCATTTT
CDR3aa: CASSLVLGGGNQPQHF

j_gene: TRBJ2-2
abundance: NA
v_gene: TRBV15
d_gene: NA
CDR3nt: TGTGCCACCAGCAGAGATCCGGGACTGGACACCGGGGAGCTGTTTTTT
CDR3aa: CATSRDPGLDTGELFF

j_gene: TRBJ2-7
abundance: many
v_gene: TRBV12-3/TRBV12-4
d_gene: NA
CDR3nt: TGTGCCAGCAGTGATGGCTCAGGGGTCTACGAGCAGTACTTC
CDR3aa: CASSDGSGVYEQYF

j_gene: TRBJ2-2
abundance: NA
v_gene: TRBV12-3/TRBV12-4
d_gene: TRBD1
CDR3nt: TGTGCCAGCAGTTTAGCGAACAGGGGGCTCCTTCTAGCGGTTGAGAACACCGGGGAGCTGTTTTTT
CDR3aa: CASSLANRGLLLAVENTGELFF

j_gene: TRBJ1-1
abundance: many
v_gene: TRBV28
d_gene: TRBD1
CDR3nt: TGTGCCAGCAGTTTACGAGGGGGCGTGAACACTGAAGCTTTCTTT
CDR3aa: CASSLRGGVNTEAFF

j_gene: TRBJ2-1
abundance: few
v_gene: TRBV12-3/TRBV12-4
d_gene: TRBD1
CDR3nt: TGTGCCAGCAGTCCGGGGGACAGGGCCCTCTACAATGAGCAGTTCTTC
CDR3aa: CASSPGDRALYNEQFF